This T cell receptor (beta chain) was sequenced during a study of shared clonotypes between healthy human individuals. About the research overall: Researchers drew samples from a couple of women and a few men aged 18 to 49.

Comment on this clone: The sample has other DNA sequences that encode this CDR3 too.

Trimming removed 0 bases at V and 0 bases at J, with 7 bases between. The CDR3 is 14 residues long. CDR1 is SGHRS and CDR2 is YFSETQ in the germline V gene. The material for each subset, its genomic DNA, was split evenly across several immunoSEQ plates. Generated by immunoSEQ multiplex PCR, the TCRdb table keeps only in-frame clones and is missing some. The sample has over a million clones; around 98% are singletons. Source material: naive CD4+ T cells sorted from blood. As for subset: CD45RA+ positively selected. The chain couples TRBV5-1 to TRBJ2-7; no definite D call. This clonotype was obtained from a man aged 25-40 years in good health. The CDR3 sequence is CASSLGGNSYEQYF. As DNA, the CDR3 is TGCGCCAGCAGCTTGGGTGGAAACTCCTACGAGCAGTACTTC. Full variable domain (rest looked up from reference TRBV5-1 and TRBJ2-7): KAGVTQTPRYLIKTRGQQVTLSCSPISGHRSVSWYQQTPGQGLQFLFEYFSETQRNKGNFPGRFSGRQFSNSRSEMNVSTLELGDSALYLCASSLGGNSYEQYFGPGTRLTVT.